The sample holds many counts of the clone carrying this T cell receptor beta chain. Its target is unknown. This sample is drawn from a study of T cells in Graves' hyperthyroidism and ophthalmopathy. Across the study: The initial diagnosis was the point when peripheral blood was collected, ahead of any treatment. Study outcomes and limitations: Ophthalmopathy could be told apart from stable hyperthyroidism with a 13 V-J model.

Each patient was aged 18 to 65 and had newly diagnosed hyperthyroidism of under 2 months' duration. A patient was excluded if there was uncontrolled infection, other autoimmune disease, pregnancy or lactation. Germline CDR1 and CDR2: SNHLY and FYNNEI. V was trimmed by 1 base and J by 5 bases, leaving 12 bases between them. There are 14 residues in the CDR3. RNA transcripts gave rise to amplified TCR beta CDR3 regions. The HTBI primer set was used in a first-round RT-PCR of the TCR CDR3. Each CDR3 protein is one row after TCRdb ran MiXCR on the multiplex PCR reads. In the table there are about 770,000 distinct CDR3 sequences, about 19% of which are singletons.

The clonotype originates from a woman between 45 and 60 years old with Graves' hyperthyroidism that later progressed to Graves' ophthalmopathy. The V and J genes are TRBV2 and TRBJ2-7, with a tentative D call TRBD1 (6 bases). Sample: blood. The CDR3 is CASSEGRGTDEQYF. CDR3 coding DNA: TGTGCCAGCAGTGAAGGCAGGGGAACCGACGAGCAGTACTTC.